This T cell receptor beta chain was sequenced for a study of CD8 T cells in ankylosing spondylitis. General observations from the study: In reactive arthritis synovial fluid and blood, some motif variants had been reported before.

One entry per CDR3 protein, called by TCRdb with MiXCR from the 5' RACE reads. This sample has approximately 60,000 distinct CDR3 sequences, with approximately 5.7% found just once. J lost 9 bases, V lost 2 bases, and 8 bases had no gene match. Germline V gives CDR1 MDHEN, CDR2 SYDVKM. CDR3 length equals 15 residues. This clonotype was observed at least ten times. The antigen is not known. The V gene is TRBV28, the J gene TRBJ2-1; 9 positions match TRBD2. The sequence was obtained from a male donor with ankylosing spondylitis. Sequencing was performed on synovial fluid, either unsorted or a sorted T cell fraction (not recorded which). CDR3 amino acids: CASSLSLAGVGEQFF. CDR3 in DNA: TGTGCCAGCAGTTTAAGCTTAGCGGGAGTCGGTGAGCAGTTCTTC.